The present TCR beta chain was sequenced within a study of blood T cell repertoires in COVID-19. Study-level information: Samples representing acute and convalescent COVID-19 were sourced from the United States, Italy and Spain. In each case, the material was cDNA or gDNA derived from T cells, B-cell-depleted T cells, or PBMCs.

CDR1 and CDR2 from the germline V gene are SGHVS and FQNEAQ. V lost 5 bases to trimming and J lost 5 bases; unmatched junction nucleotides: 8. The CDR3 runs 16 residues. The data were produced by immunoSEQ multiplex PCR, yet TCRdb's version contains in-frame clones alone and is incomplete. Of 200,000 to 250,000 clones in the sample, approximately 84% were seen once. Everyone who took part was roughly 18 to 95 years old, and they came from fewer than 25 US areas. Among Cohort 3 donors, those recovered had two negative PCRs, clearance, or symptom resolution. The chain recombines TRBV7-8 with TRBJ2-3; TRBD2 aligns across 12 bases. The sequenced sample consisted of PBMCs or T cells enriched from blood (not recorded which). The sequence was obtained from a man in his sixties who had recovered from COVID-19. DNA for the CDR3: TGTGCCAGCAGCGCAGGACTAGCGGGGATCGGAGATACGCAGTATTTT. The encoded protein is CASSAGLAGIGDTQYF.